This TCR beta chain was documented in a study of blood T cell repertoires in COVID-19. Study-wide background: Both acute and convalescent COVID-19 samples were obtained from the United States, Italy and Spain. The analysed material was cDNA or gDNA that came from T cells, B-cell-depleted T cells, or PBMCs.

Per the original methods: Reference gene primers were amplified, and this amplification served to estimate nucleated cell counts. Profiled with immunoSEQ multiplex PCR; TCRdb holds only in-frame clones, not every one. V and J calls and clone size are given by that table; D and trimming were obtained from the DNA. The sample holds roughly 160,000 clones; roughly 91% are singletons and the top ten take around 2.1%. This CDR3 has 15 residues. V lost 7 bases, J lost 3 bases, and 11 bases stayed unmatched. Germline V lookup: CDR1 MNHEY, CDR2 SVGAGI. Sequencing was carried out using peripheral blood. This TCR was recovered from a man between 18 and 29 years old with acute or convalescent COVID-19. The chain has TRBV6-5 and TRBJ2-7; 8 bases match TRBD1. The CDR3 DNA sequence: TGTGCCAGCACAATGGCTGTGGACAGGGTCTACGAGCAGTACTTC. Its translation is CASTMAVDRVYEQYF.